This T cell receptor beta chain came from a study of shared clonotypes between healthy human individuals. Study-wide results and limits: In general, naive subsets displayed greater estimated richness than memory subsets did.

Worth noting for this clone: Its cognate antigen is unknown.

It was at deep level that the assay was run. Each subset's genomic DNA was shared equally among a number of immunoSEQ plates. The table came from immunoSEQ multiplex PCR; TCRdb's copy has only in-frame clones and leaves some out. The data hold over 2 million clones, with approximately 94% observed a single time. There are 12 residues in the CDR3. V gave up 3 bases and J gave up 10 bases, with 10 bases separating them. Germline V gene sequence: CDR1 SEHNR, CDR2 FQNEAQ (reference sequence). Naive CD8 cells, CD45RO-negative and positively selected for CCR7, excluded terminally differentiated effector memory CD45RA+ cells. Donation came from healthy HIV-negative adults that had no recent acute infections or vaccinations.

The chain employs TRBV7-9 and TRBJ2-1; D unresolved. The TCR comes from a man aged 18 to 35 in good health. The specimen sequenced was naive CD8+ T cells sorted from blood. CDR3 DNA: TGTGCCAGCAGCTTCGGGCTGCAGGAGCAGTTCTTC. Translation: CASSFGLQEQFF.